Below, 15 T cell receptor beta chains from the same sample are listed, as sequenced in a study of CD8 T cell repertoires and HIV-1 epitope variants. Their antigens remain unidentified. The repertoire was sequenced with immunoSEQ multiplex PCR; TCRdb's copy has only in-frame clones and lacks some. Of roughly 2,400 clones listed, roughly two thirds are singletons. The specimen was cultured CD8+ T cells derived from PBMCs. All receptors come from a male donor with HIV.

J is TRBJ2-7 and V is TRBV6-5, with 8 bases lining up with TRBD2. Germline V gene sequence: CDR1 MNHEY, CDR2 SVGAGI. With 5 bases clipped from V and 5 bases from J, the junction kept 11 bases outside the gene matches. The CDR3 contains 15 residues. The CDR3 region is CASSVERGLSHEQYF. For the CDR3, the DNA is TGTGCCAGCAGTGTTGAGCGGGGGCTAAGCCACGAGCAGTACTTC.

J is TRBJ2-5 and V is TRBV27; 9 positions match TRBD1. The CDR3 consists of 19 residues. Trimming took 4 bases from V and 5 from J; bases not matched to a gene: 20. Germline assignment: CDR1 MNHEY and CDR2 SMNVEV (reference sequence). The CDR3 region is CASSSTTTTQGAKGETQYF. DNA of the CDR3: TGTGCCAGCAGTTCCACGACAACCACACAGGGGGCGAAGGGCGAGACCCAGTACTTC.

The V call is TRBV4-3, the J call TRBJ1-3; D may be TRBD1 (5 bases). Trimming removed 0 bases from V and 0 bases from J, with 9 bases in between. The CDR3 sequence is 16 residues long. Germline CDR1 LGHNA, CDR2 YSLEER. The CDR3 loop is CASSQEWGDSGNTIYF. The DNA for the CDR3 is TGCGCCAGCAGCCAAGAATGGGGGGACTCTGGAAACACCATATATTTT.

The V call is TRBV27, the J call TRBJ2-7, with D maybe TRBD1 (7 bases). Per germline, CDR1 MNHEY and CDR2 SMNVEV (reference sequence). The CDR3 spans 15 residues. Trimming took off 4 bases at V and 1 base at J, with 14 bases between the two ends. The CDR3 nucleotides read TGTGCCAGCAGTTCCCCGACAGGGAGGTCCTACGAGCAGTACTTC. It translates to CASSSPTGRSYEQYF.

This clone was counted between two and nine times. The V and J genes are TRBV5-1 and TRBJ1-1; 9 bases align to TRBD1. V shed 1 base, J shed 3 bases, and the junction held 1 base outside the gene matches. Germline CDR1 reads SGHRS; CDR2 reads YFSETQ. This CDR3 has 14 residues. The CDR3 sequence: CASSLTGGDTEAFF. DNA of the CDR3: TGCGCCAGCAGCTTGACAGGGGGCGACACTGAAGCTTTCTTT. The full variable domain, rest sourced from reference TRBV5-1 and TRBJ1-1, is KAGVTQTPRYLIKTRGQQVTLSCSPISGHRSVSWYQQTPGQGLQFLFEYFSETQRNKGNFPGRFSGRQFSNSRSEMNVSTLELGDSALYLCASSLTGGDTEAFFGQGTRLTVV.

V and J are TRBV19 and TRBJ1-1, with D unclear. The CDR3 loop spans 12 amino acids. V lost 5 bases, J lost 1 base, and 5 bases lay in between. CDR1 is LNHDA and CDR2 is SQIVND in the germline V gene (reference sequence). The CDR3: CASSPPNTEAFF. Here the CDR3 DNA reads TGTGCCAGTAGTCCGCCGAACACTGAAGCTTTCTTT.

The V and J genes are TRBV2 and TRBJ1-1; D unresolved. Germline values: CDR1 SNHLY, CDR2 FYNNEI. The CDR3 is made up of 13 amino acids. V lost 8 bases to trimming and J lost 0 bases, with 10 bases between them. In DNA, the CDR3 is TGTGCCAGCCGTGGAATTATGAACACTGAAGCTTTCTTT. Translation: CASRGIMNTEAFF.

This rearrangement joins TRBV19 to TRBJ1-5; no clear D gene. CDR1 LNHDA and CDR2 SQIVND come from the germline V gene (reference sequence). This CDR3 contains 17 residues. V dropped 3 bases and J dropped 0 bases, with 15 bases sitting between them. CDR3 protein: CASSMVTEGTSNQPQHF. The CDR3, as DNA: TGTGCCAGTAGTATGGTTACTGAGGGTACTAGCAATCAGCCCCAGCATTTT. The complete variable domain, with remaining parts taken from reference TRBV19 and TRBJ1-5, reads DGGITQSPKYLFRKEGQNVTLSCEQNLNHDAMYWYRQDPGQGLRLIYYSQIVNDFQKGDIAEGYSVSREKKESFPLTVTSAQKNPTAFYLCASSMVTEGTSNQPQHFGDGTRLSIL.

This clone appeared a few times. The chain employs TRBV7-9 and TRBJ2-7; D is undetermined. The V gene's germline CDR1 is SEHNR and CDR2 FQNEAQ (reference sequence). V was cut by 3 bases and J by 2 bases, with 8 bases left in between. The CDR3 sequence is 13 residues long. The chain's CDR3 is CASSLAAAYEQYF. In DNA form, the CDR3 reads TGTGCCAGCAGCTTGGCGGCGGCCTACGAGCAGTACTTC.

This rearrangement joins TRBV6-4 to TRBJ1-5; a possible D gene is TRBD1 (5 bases). The CDR3 spans 14 residues. Germline lookup yields CDR1 MRHNA and CDR2 SNTAGT. Trimming pared 10 bases from V and 0 bases from J, leaving 13 bases between. This chain's CDR3 is CAKGKGHSNQPQHF. The CDR3, as DNA: TGTGCCAAGGGTAAGGGGCATAGCAATCAGCCCCAGCATTTT.

This clone has only one observation. The chain carries TRBV6-1 and TRBJ2-5; 7 bases are a match to TRBD2. The germline V gene encodes CDR1 MNHNS and CDR2 SASEGT. CDR3 length: 13 residues. Trimming at V came to 3 bases and at J to 7 bases, leaving 5 bases not matched to a gene. CDR3 sequence reads: CASSDGLAATQYF. The DNA of the CDR3 is TGTGCCAGCAGTGACGGGCTAGCGGCGACCCAGTACTTC.

The genes are TRBV14 and TRBJ2-3; D is unresolved. Trimming shortened V by 0 bases and J by 6 bases, and 16 bases separated the two germline ends. The CDR3 consists of 16 residues. CDR1 SGHDN and CDR2 FVKESK come from the germline V gene. Here the CDR3 DNA reads TGTGCCAGCAGCCAAGATCTCCAAGTTATAGGGGATACGCAGTATTTT. Translating it yields CASSQDLQVIGDTQYF.

In its sample, this clone is large. The gene calls are TRBV5-1 and TRBJ2-7; D remains unclear. The V end lost 4 bases, the J end lost 3 bases, and 14 bases lay between the germline ends. The CDR3 covers 14 residues. Germline V gene sequence: CDR1 SGHRS, CDR2 YFSETQ. The CDR3 here is CASSPELDYYEQYF. As DNA, the CDR3 is TGCGCCAGCAGCCCTGAGTTGGATTACTACGAGCAGTACTTC.

The chain uses TRBV5-1 and TRBJ1-1; D uncertain. This CDR3 is built from 14 residues. Germline V gives CDR1 SGHRS, CDR2 YFSETQ. V lost 2 bases and J 1 base, leaving 9 bases between the germline ends. The CDR3 loop reads CASSFGWENTEAFF. The CDR3 coding sequence is TGCGCCAGCAGCTTTGGGTGGGAGAACACTGAAGCTTTCTTT.

The gene calls are TRBV30 and TRBJ2-7; 10 bases match TRBD1. The CDR3 runs to 14 residues. CDR1 is GTSNPN, CDR2 SVGIG, per germline (reference sequence). V was clipped by 2 bases and J by 5 bases; unmatched bases: 6. The DNA of the CDR3 is TGTGCCTGGAGTACCGGGACAGGGGCGAACGAGCAGTACTTC. This sequence encodes CAWSTGTGANEQYF.